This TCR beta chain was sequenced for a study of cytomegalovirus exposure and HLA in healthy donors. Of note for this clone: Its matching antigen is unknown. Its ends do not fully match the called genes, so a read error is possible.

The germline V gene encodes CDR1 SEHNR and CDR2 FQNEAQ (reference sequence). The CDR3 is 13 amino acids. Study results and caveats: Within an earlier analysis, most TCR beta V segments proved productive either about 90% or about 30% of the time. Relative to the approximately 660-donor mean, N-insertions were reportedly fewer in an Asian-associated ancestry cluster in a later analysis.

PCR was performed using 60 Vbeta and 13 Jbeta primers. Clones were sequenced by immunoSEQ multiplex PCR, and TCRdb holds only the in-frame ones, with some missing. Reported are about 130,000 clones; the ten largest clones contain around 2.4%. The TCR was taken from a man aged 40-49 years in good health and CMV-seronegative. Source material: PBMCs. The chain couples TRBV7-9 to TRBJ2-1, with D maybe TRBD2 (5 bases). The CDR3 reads CASSLVGGPNRVF. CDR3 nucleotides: TGTGCCAGCAGCTTAGTAGGAGGTCCTAATCGCGTCTTC.